The present T cell receptor beta chain was sequenced within a study of blood T cell repertoires in COVID-19. This CDR3 region has 17 residues. Germline CDR1 LGHDT, CDR2 YNNKEL (reference sequence). V was pared by 2 bases and J by 1 base, with 6 bases of the junction left unmatched. Original handling: Reference gene primers were amplified, and this amplification served to estimate nucleated cell counts. Assay: immunoSEQ multiplex PCR; the TCRdb copy retains only in-frame clones and omits some. V and J calls and clone size follow that table, whereas D and trimming were derived from the DNA. The table records 200,000 to 250,000 clones, 87% of them present only once. This clone was recorded once.

Source material: PBMCs or T cells enriched from blood (not recorded which). This receptor was taken from a man aged 18-30 years with acute COVID-19. The chain links TRBV3-1 (or the pseudogene TRBV3-2) to TRBJ2-7, with TRBD2 matching 12 bases. The CDR3 spells CASSQYRLAGESYEQYF. For the CDR3, the DNA is TGTGCCAGCAGCCAATACAGACTAGCGGGAGAGTCCTACGAGCAGTACTTC.